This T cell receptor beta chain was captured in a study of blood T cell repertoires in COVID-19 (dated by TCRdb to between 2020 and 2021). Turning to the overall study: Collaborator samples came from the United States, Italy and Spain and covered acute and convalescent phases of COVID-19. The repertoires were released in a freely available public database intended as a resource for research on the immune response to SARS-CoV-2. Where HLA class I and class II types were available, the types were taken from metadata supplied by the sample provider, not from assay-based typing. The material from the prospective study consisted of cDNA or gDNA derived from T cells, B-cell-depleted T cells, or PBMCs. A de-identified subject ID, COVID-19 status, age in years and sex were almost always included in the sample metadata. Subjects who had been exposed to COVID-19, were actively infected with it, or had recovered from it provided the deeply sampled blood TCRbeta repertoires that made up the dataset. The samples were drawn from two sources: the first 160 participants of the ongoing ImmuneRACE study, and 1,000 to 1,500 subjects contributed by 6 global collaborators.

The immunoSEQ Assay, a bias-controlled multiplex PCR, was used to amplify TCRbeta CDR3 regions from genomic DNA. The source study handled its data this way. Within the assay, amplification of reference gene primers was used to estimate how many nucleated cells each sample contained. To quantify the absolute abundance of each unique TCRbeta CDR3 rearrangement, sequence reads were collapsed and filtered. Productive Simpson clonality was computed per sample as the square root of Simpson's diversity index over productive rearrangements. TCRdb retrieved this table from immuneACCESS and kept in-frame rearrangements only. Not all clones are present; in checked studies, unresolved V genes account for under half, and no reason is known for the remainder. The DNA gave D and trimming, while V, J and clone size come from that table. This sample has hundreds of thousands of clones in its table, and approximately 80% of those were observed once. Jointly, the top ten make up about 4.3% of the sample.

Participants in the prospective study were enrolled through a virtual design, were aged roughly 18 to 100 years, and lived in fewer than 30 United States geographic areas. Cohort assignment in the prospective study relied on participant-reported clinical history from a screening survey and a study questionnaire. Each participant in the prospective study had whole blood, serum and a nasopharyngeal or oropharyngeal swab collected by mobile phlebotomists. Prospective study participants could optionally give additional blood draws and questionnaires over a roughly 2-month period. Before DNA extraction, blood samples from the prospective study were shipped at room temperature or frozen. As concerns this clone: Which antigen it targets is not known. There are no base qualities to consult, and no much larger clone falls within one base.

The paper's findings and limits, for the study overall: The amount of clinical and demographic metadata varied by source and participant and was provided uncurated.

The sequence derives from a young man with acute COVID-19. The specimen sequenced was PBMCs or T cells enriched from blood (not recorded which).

The CDR3 protein is CASSLRAGTGGEKLFF. In nucleotides, the sequence is TGTGCCAGCAGCTTACGAGCCGGGACAGGGGGTGAAAAACTGTTTTTT. The sequence is built from TRBV13 and TRBJ1-4, and TRBD1 matches 11 of the central bases. Measured from the cysteine to the phenylalanine, the CDR3 is 16 residues long. Only the CDR3 region is kept as DNA, spanning 48 bases read in frame from base 1. The germline V gene (reference sequence) provides CDR1 PRHDT and CDR2 FYEKMQ. Relative to germline, V is missing 2 bases and J is missing 7 bases, with 6 bases of the junction outside any gene match. Outside the CDR3, residues come from the reference TRBV13 and TRBJ1-4 proteins, so the full variable domain is: AAGVIQSPRHLIKEKRETATLKCYPIPRHDTVYWYQQGPGQDPQFLISFYEKMQSDKGSIPDRFSAQQFSDYHSELNMSSLELGDSALYFCASSLRAGTGGEKLFFGSGTQLSVL.